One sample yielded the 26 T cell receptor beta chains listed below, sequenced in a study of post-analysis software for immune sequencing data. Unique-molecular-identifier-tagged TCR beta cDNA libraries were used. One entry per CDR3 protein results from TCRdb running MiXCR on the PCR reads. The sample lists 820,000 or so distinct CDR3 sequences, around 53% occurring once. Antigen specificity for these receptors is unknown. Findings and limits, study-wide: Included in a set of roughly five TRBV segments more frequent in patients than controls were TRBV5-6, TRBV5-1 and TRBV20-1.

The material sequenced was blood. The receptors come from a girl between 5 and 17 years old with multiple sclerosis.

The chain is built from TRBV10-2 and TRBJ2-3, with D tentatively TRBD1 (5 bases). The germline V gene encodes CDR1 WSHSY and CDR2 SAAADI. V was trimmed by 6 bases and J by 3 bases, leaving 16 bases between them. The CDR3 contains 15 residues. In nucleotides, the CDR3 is TGCGCCAGCAGCTACAGTGGGGCGACTACAGATACGCAGTATTTT. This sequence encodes CASSYSGATTDTQYF.

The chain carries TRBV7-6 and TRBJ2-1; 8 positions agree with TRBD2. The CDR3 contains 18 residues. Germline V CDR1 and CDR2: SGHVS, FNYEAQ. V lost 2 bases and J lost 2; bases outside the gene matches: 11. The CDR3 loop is CASSLLALREVTYNEQFF. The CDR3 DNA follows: TGTGCCAGCAGCTTATTAGCGTTGCGGGAGGTCACCTACAATGAGCAGTTCTTC.

The CDR3: CASSLGALAGVPNEQFF. The CDR3, as DNA: TGCGCCAGCAGCTTGGGTGCACTAGCGGGGGTCCCGAATGAGCAGTTCTTC. The genes are TRBV5-1 and TRBJ2-1; 11 nucleotides match TRBD2. V was pared by 0 bases and J by 7 bases, with 9 bases of the junction left unmatched. The germline gives CDR1 SGHRS, CDR2 YFSETQ. The CDR3 runs 17 residues.

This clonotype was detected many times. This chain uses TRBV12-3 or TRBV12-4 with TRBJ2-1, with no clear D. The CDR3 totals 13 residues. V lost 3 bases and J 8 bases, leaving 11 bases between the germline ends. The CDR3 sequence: CASSLSRTDEQFF. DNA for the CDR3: TGTGCCAGCAGTTTGTCTCGAACAGATGAGCAGTTCTTC.

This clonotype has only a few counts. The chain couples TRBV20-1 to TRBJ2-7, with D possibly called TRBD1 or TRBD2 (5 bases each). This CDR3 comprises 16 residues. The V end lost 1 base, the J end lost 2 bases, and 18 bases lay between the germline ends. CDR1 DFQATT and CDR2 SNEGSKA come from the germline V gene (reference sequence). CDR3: CSARGFPGRSPYEQYF. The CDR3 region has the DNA TGCAGTGCTAGAGGTTTCCCGGGACGGAGCCCCTACGAGCAGTACTTC.

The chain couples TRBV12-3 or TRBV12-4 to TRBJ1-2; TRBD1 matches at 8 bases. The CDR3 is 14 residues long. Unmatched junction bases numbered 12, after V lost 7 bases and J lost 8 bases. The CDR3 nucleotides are TGTGCCAGCAACCCCGGGACAGGACGGCCCGGCTACACCTTC. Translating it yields CASNPGTGRPGYTF.

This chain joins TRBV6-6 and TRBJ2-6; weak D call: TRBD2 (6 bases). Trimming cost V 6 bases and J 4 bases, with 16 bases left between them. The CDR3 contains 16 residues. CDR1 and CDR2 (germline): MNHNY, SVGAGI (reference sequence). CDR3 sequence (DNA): TGTGCCAGCAGGGAGGGCACGGTGTCCGGGGCCAACGTCCTGACTTTC. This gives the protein CASREGTVSGANVLTF.

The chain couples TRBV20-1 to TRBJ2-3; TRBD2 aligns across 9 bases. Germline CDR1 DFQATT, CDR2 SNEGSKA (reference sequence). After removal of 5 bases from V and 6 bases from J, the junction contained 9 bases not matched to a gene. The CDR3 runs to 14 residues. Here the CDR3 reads CSAGIAGVADTQYF. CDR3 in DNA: TGCAGTGCTGGGATAGCGGGAGTAGCGGATACGCAGTATTTT.

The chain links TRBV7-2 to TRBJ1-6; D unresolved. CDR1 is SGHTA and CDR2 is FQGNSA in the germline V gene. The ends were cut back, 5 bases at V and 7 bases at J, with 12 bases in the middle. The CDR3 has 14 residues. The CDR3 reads CASSPGMRNSPLHF. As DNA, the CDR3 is TGTGCCAGCAGCCCGGGGATGAGGAATTCACCCCTCCACTTT. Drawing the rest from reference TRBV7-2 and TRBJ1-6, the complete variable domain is GAGVSQSPSNKVTEKGKDVELRCDPISGHTALYWYRQSLGQGLEFLIYFQGNSAPDKSGLPSDRFSAERTGGSVSTLTIQRTQQEDSAVYLCASSPGMRNSPLHFGNGTRLTVT.

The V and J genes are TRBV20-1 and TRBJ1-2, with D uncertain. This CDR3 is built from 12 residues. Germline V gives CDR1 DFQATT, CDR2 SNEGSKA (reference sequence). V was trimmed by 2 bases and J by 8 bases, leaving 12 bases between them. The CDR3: CSARWGPKGYTF. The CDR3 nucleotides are TGCAGTGCTAGATGGGGTCCTAAAGGCTACACCTTC.

CDR3 nucleotide sequence: TGTGCCAGCATCTCGACAGGCCGCGAGCAGTACTTC. It is translated as CASISTGREQYF. V is TRBV2 and J is TRBJ2-7; a weak D match, TRBD1 (6 bases). Germline values: CDR1 SNHLY, CDR2 FYNNEI. This CDR3 contains 12 residues. V was clipped by 7 bases and J by 6 bases, with 13 bases between them.

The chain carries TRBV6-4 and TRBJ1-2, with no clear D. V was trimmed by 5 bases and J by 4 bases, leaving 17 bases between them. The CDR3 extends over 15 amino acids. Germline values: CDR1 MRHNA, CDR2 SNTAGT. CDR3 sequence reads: CASSPQGPGSYGYTF. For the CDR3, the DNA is TGTGCCAGCAGTCCACAAGGTCCAGGAAGCTATGGCTACACCTTC.

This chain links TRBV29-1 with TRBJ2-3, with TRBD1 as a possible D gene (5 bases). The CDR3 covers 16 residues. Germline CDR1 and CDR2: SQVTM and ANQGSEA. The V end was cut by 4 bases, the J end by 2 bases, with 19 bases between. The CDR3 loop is CSVVSVGLGATDTQYF. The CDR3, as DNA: TGCAGCGTTGTGTCAGTTGGTCTAGGGGCCACAGATACGCAGTATTTT.

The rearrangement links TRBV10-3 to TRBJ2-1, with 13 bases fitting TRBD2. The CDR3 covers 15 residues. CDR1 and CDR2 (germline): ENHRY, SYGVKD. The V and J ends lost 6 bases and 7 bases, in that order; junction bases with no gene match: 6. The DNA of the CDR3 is TGTGCCATCAGAGGACTAGCGGGAGTGGGGAATGAGCAGTTCTTC. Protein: CAIRGLAGVGNEQFF.

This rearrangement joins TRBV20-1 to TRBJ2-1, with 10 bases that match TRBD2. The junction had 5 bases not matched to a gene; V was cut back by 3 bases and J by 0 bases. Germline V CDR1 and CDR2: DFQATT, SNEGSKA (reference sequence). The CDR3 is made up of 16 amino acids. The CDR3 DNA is TGCAGTGCTAGTCCTAGCGGGAGAAGCTCCTACAATGAGCAGTTCTTC. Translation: CSASPSGRSSYNEQFF.

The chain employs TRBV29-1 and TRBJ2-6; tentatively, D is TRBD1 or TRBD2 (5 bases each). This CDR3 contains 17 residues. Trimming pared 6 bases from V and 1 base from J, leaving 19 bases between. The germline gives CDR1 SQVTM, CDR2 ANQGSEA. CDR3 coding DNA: TGCAGCGTCCCGGGGCCCGCAGAGGATTCTGGGGCCAACGTCCTGACTTTC. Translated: CSVPGPAEDSGANVLTF.

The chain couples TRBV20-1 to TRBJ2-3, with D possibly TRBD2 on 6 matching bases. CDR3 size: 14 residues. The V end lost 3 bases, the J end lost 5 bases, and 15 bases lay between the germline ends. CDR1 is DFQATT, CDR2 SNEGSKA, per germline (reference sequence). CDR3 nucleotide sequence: TGCAGTGCTAGCGGGCGGATGGAGGGAGATACGCAGTATTTT. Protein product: CSASGRMEGDTQYF.

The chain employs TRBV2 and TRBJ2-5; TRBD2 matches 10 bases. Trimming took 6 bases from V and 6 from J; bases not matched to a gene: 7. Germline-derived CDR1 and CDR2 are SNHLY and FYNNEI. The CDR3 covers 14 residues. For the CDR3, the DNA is TGTGCCAGCAGGGCCGGGACTAGCGCCAAGACCCAGTACTTC. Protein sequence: CASRAGTSAKTQYF. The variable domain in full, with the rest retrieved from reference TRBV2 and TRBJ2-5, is EPEVTQTPSHQVTQMGQEVILRCVPISNHLYFYWYRQILGQKVEFLVSFYNNEISEKSEIFDDQFSVERPDGSNFTLKIRSTKLEDSAMYFCASRAGTSAKTQYFGPGTRLLVL.

CDR3 bases: TGCAGTGCCCCCCCACACGACCTTTACGAGCAGTACTTC. Its translation: CSAPPHDLYEQYF. The chain uses TRBV20-1 and TRBJ2-7; no clear D. This CDR3 comprises 13 residues. Germline lookup yields CDR1 DFQATT and CDR2 SNEGSKA (reference sequence). V was cut by 6 bases and J by 4 bases, with 16 bases left in between.

The CDR3 is CSASPQGLGNTIYF. CDR3 DNA sequence: TGCAGTGCTAGCCCACAGGGCCTTGGAAACACCATATATTTT. The V and J genes are TRBV20-1 and TRBJ1-3; tentatively, D is TRBD1 (6 bases). The V end was cut by 3 bases, the J end by 3 bases, with 12 bases between. This CDR3 comprises 14 residues. The germline gives CDR1 DFQATT, CDR2 SNEGSKA (reference sequence).

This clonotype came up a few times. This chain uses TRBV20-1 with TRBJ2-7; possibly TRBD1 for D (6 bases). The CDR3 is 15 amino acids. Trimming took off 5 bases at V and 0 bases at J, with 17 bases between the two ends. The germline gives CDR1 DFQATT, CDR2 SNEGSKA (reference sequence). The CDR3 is CSAPTHRALSYEQYF. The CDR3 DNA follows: TGCAGTGCTCCCACCCACAGGGCCCTCTCCTACGAGCAGTACTTC.

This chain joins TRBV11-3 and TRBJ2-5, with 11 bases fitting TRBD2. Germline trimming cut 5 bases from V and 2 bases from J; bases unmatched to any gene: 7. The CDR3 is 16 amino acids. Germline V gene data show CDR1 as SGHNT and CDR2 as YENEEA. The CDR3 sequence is CASSTAGTSGQETQYF. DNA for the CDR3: TGTGCCAGCAGCACTGCCGGGACTAGCGGACAAGAGACCCAGTACTTC.

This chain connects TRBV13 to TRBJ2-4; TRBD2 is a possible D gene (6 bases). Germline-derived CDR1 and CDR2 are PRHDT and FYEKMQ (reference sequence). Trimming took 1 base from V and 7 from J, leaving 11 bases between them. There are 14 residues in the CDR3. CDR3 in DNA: TGTGCCAGCAGCTTAGTTCCGGGGGACAACATTCAGTACTTC. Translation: CASSLVPGDNIQYF.

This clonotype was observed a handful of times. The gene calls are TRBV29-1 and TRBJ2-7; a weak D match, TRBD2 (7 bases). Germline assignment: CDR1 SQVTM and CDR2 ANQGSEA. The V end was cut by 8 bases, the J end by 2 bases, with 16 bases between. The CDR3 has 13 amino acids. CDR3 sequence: CSLLCGGPYEQYF. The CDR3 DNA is TGCAGCCTCCTTTGCGGGGGCCCCTACGAGCAGTACTTC.

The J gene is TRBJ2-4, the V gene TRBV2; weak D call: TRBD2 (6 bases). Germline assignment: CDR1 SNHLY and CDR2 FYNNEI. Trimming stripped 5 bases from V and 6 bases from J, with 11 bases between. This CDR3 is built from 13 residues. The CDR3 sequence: CASSLGTVNIQYF. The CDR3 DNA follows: TGTGCCAGCAGTTTAGGGACTGTAAACATTCAGTACTTC. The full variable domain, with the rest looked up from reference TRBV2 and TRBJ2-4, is EPEVTQTPSHQVTQMGQEVILRCVPISNHLYFYWYRQILGQKVEFLVSFYNNEISEKSEIFDDQFSVERPDGSNFTLKIRSTKLEDSAMYFCASSLGTVNIQYFGAGTRLSVL.

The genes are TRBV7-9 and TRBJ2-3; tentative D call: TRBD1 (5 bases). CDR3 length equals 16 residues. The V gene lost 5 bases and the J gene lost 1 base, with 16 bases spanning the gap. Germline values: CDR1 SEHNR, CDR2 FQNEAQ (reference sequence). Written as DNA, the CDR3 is TGTGCCAGCAGCCGCAGTGGGGCCTCAGGCACAGATACGCAGTATTTT. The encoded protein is CASSRSGASGTDTQYF.